This T cell receptor beta chain was documented in a study of blood T cell repertoires in COVID-19. Study overall: From the United States, Italy and Spain came samples of acute and convalescent COVID-19.

Only in-frame clones appear in the TCRdb table, and some are missing; sequencing was by immunoSEQ multiplex PCR. This sample has some 320,000 clones, with 85% found just once. All enrollees were about 18 to 90 years old and from about 25 US areas. Participants' own reports of clinical history determined their cohort assignment. Exposed participants came across a COVID-19 case within 2 weeks before study entry. Germline V gene data show CDR1 as KGHSH and CDR2 as LQKENI. The CDR3 consists of 13 residues. V was trimmed by 0 bases and J by 7 bases, leaving 10 bases between them. This TCR derives from a woman in her thirties who had been exposed to COVID-19. Source material: PBMCs or T cells enriched from blood (not recorded which). This chain links TRBV18 with TRBJ2-7; D is undetermined. The CDR3 DNA follows: TGTGCCAGCTCACCACCGGGTCAGGATGAGCAGTACTTC. This encodes CASSPPGQDEQYF. Together with reference TRBV18 and TRBJ2-7, the CDR3 gives the full variable domain: NAGVMQNPRHLVRRRGQEARLRCSPMKGHSHVYWYRQLPEEGLKFMVYLQKENIIDESGMPKERFSAEFPKEGPSILRIQQVVRGDSAAYFCASSPPGQDEQYFGPGTRLTVT.